This TCR beta chain was captured in a study of T cell responses to AZD1222 COVID-19 vaccine. General observations from the study: Sampling captured repertoires only after the peak T cell response. With dominance at 160-218 and 743-854, vaccine-associated CD4 TCRs spanned spike. Donors skewed white British and female; clonal diversity was possibly underestimated.

On this clone: Its antigen is as yet unknown.

V gave up 8 bases and J gave up 0 bases; unmatched junction bases: 11. The CDR3 sequence is 16 residues long. Germline V lookup: CDR1 SGHRS, CDR2 YFSETQ. Data came from immunoSEQ multiplex PCR; TCRdb stores just in-frame clones and leaves some out. The table has about 180,000 clones, roughly nine tenths seen once; the top ten hold around 2%. The sequence derives from an adult in good health. The material was peripheral blood, obtained on day 0 of AZD1222 vaccination. J is TRBJ2-3 and V is TRBV5-1, with 8 positions matching TRBD1. CDR3 region: CASNHQGAVSTDTQYF. In DNA form, the CDR3 reads TGCGCCAGTAACCACCAGGGGGCAGTGAGCACAGATACGCAGTATTTT.